Following are 2 T cell receptor beta chains from one sample sequenced in a study of shared clonotypes between healthy human individuals. The data were produced by immunoSEQ multiplex PCR, yet TCRdb's version contains in-frame clones alone and is incomplete. The top ten hold 1.5% to 2% of the sample, which has 550,000 to 700,000 clones, roughly 72% seen once. Sequences were obtained from memory CD4+ T cells sorted from blood. Subset defined: CD45RA-negative fraction. Receptors originate from a woman aged 30 to 39 in good health.

The V call is TRBV5-8, the J call TRBJ2-3, with D uncertain. Trimming took off 7 bases at V and 4 bases at J, with 19 bases between the two ends. CDR3 length: 15 amino acids. Germline CDR1 SGHTS, CDR2 YDEGEE. This CDR3 is CASSGLGVGSDTQYF. As DNA, the CDR3 is TGTGCCAGCTCCGGGCTGGGCGTCGGGTCAGATACGCAGTATTTT. The variable domain in full, completed from reference TRBV5-8 and TRBJ2-3, reads EAGVTQSPTHLIKTRGQQATLRCSPISGHTSVYWYQQALGLGLQFLLWYDEGEERNRGNFPPRFSGRQFPNYSSELNVNALELEDSALYLCASSGLGVGSDTQYFGPGTRLTVL.

This clone was seen more than once but under ten times. The rearrangement joins TRBV4-1 to TRBJ2-2, with TRBD2 matching 8 bases. The CDR3 length is 16 residues. From germline, CDR1 is MGHRA and CDR2 YSYEKL. J lost 0 bases, V lost 3 bases, and 3 bases had no gene match. The DNA for the CDR3 is TGCGCCAGCAGCCAGATAGCGGGGACGAACACCGGGGAGCTGTTTTTT. Its translation: CASSQIAGTNTGELFF.